This TCR beta chain was documented in a study of shared clonotypes between healthy human individuals (dated by TCRdb to 2019 to 2021). Notes on the research overall: A few men and two women, aged 18 to 49 years, made up the cohort. Per donor, three plates each were used for CD4 naive and CD4 memory, two for CD8 naive, and one for CD8 memory. To estimate repertoire size and how much clonotypes are shared between individuals, the study performed deep sequencing of blood TCR repertoires from a handful of healthy adults. To increase sequencing depth and limit assay-specific biases, different laboratories used diverse techniques to prepare libraries and sequence TCR repertoires. Between about 0.8 and 9 billion PBMCs per donor were obtained by leukapheresis.

In the case of this clone: Its antigen has not been determined. Base qualities were left out, and no much larger clone turns up one base away.

Using the deep immunoSEQ assay, multiplex PCR amplified TCR CDR3 regions from genomic DNA. Genomic DNA extracted from each cell subset was distributed evenly over all wells of several immunoSEQ 96-well plates, and each plate served as one replicate. For sorted subsets, each replicate PCR was loaded with 200 to 250 ng genomic DNA, equivalent to 25,000 to 35,000 T cell genomes. Purified libraries were measured with a Qubit 3.0 fluorometer, size-checked on a Bioanalyzer 2100, and measured again with the KAPA Library Quantification kit. A separate single-read 150-cycle Illumina NextSeq 550 flow cell was used to sequence each immunoSEQ 96-well plate. Per the original workflow: Because the immunoSEQ output included only junctional sequences and no quality scores, the filtering could not be the same as the filtering used for full-length reads. Sequences were annotated with PyIR, a Python wrapper for IgBLAST v1.9, and V/J genes and CDR3 were assigned using IMGT germline references. Reads with weak V/J assignments (E-value above 1e-6), missing CDR3, stop codons, out-of-frame junctions, or ambiguous translated residues were removed. A V3J clonotype was defined by an identical inferred V gene, J gene, and CDR3 amino acid sequence. The percentage overlap between two repertoires was calculated by dividing the number of shared unique clonotypes by the size of the smaller repertoire. Repertoire richness was assessed with RTK rarefaction, the Chao1 estimator, and Recon v2.1 estimates of unobserved clonotypes. Generation probabilities were computed with OLGA for all TCRbeta clonotypes obtained by the gDNA method from several donors. In its TCRdb copy, this immuneACCESS table keeps in-frame sequences only and misses some clones. Where compared with another copy, unresolved V genes explain less than half of these, and the others have no known cause. V, J and clone size are those of that table, while D and trimming were read from the DNA. The sample table contains hundreds of thousands of clones; only one count was recorded for about 91% of them. The ten largest clones capture more than 20% of the sample.

CDR1 and CDR2 (MGHRA, YSYEKL) derive from the germline V gene. A distance of 8 bases separates the germline ends of V and J, which lose 4 bases and 1 base respectively. Taken from cysteine to phenylalanine, the CDR3 has 14 residues. Here the CDR3 DNA is all that survives: 42 bases in frame from base 1. Beyond this particular receptor, the publication reports: Even with the large sequencing depth, rarefaction of the sorted-subset datasets indicated that sequencing was incomplete. Naive subsets generally had larger estimated clonotype richness than memory subsets. Pairwise subsampling indicated that sequencing depth was expected to affect the degree of clonotype sharing among donors. Sampling was restricted to blood, and TCR repertoires in tissues likely differ from the TCR repertoires found in blood. The genetic and exposure-history diversity represented was limited by the small number of donors. Clonotypes shared by all four sorted-subset donors showed higher generation probabilities than non-shared clonotypes. Across a few donors, roughly 5.4% of naive CD4, roughly 3.5% of naive CD8, under 2.5% of memory CD4, and about 0.4% of memory CD8 clonotypes were shared.

For the CD8 naive samples, CD45RO-negative cells were positively selected for CCR7, yielding a CD45RA+CCR7+ population from which TemRA cells were excluded. Donors were healthy HIV-negative adults with no recently reported acute infections or vaccinations. Every donor was a Caucasian adult residing in Nashville, Tennessee, USA. Blood was collected by leukapheresis, and PBMCs were isolated by Ficoll-Histopaque density gradient centrifugation and then cryopreserved in liquid nitrogen vapor phase. Analytical flow cytometry was used to check the purity and quantity of each magnetically sorted T cell population. Genomic DNA was isolated from every sorted fraction and measured by UV absorbance on a Nanodrop 2000c.

The sequenced sample was naive CD8+ T cells sorted from blood. Per the publication, the cell subset or site label means: CD45RA+CCR7+. The sequence was obtained from a man aged 25-45 years in good health. Recombination joined TRBV4-1 with TRBJ2-1; no D gene can be assigned with confidence. The CDR3 here reads CASSRLGSYNEQFF. In nucleotides, the sequence is TGCGCCAGCAGCCGCCTCGGGTCCTACAATGAGCAGTTCTTC.